This T cell receptor (beta chain) was retrieved from a study of cytomegalovirus exposure and HLA in healthy donors. The PCR was carried out with 60 Vbeta primers and 13 Jbeta primers. Profiling relied on immunoSEQ multiplex PCR, and the TCRdb table lists in-frame clones only, not all of them. The sample yields 150,000 to 200,000 clones, about 80% seen once. The CDR3 is 14 amino acids. V lost 3 bases and J lost 5, with 11 bases in between. Germline V CDR1 and CDR2: SGHNT, YYREEE (reference sequence). The sequenced sample was PBMCs. The clonotype was recovered from a woman in her forties or fifties in good health and CMV-seronegative. This chain joins TRBV5-4 and TRBJ2-2; weak D call: TRBD2 (5 bases). The DNA for the CDR3 is TGTGCCAGCAGCTCTGAGGCGGGTACCGGGGAGCTGTTTTTT. It encodes CASSSEAGTGELFF.